The 22 T cell receptor beta chains given below trace back to one sample, sequenced in a study of shared clonotypes between healthy human individuals. Profiled with immunoSEQ multiplex PCR; TCRdb holds only in-frame clones, not every one. The sample records 170,000 or so clones, about 68% being singletons. The sample was memory CD4+ T cells sorted from blood. Stated subset: CD45RA-negative fraction. Receptor source: a man aged 30 to 39 in good health.

The J gene is TRBJ2-3, the V gene TRBV7-6; 8 bases are a match to TRBD2. Looked up from germline, CDR1 is SGHVS and CDR2 is FNYEAQ. CDR3 length equals 19 residues. V was pared by 0 bases and J by 4 bases, with 15 bases of the junction left unmatched. Here the CDR3 DNA reads TGTGCCAGCAGCTTAGCCCCTAGCGGGCCGGCTCGTGTGGCAGATACGCAGTATTTT. Amino acid sequence: CASSLAPSGPARVADTQYF.

The chain has TRBV11-2 and TRBJ1-1; no clear D. The CDR3 contains 15 residues. The germline V and J ends were trimmed by 3 bases and 1 base, with 12 bases remaining between them. Germline V lookup: CDR1 SGHAT, CDR2 FQNNGV. The CDR3 here is CASSLFGRRNTEAFF. The CDR3 coding sequence is TGTGCCAGCAGCTTGTTCGGCCGGAGGAACACTGAAGCTTTCTTT.

There are many counts of this clone. The chain links TRBV9 to TRBJ1-2; 8 positions match TRBD1. Germline values: CDR1 SGDLS, CDR2 YYNGEE. The V segment lost 0 bases and the J segment 0 bases; nucleotides outside the gene matches: 1. The CDR3 has 15 residues. CDR3 bases: TGTGCCAGCAGCGTAGGGGGACAGGCTAACTATGGCTACACCTTC. Its protein is CASSVGGQANYGYTF.

CDR3 coding DNA: TGTGCCAGCAGCAAGAAGCGGGGGGCAACCTACGAGCAGTACTTC. This encodes CASSKKRGATYEQYF. The rearrangement uses TRBV27 and TRBJ2-7; 9 nucleotides agree with TRBD2. V dropped 6 bases and J dropped 2; count of bases not matched to a gene: 8. Looked up from germline, CDR1 is MNHEY and CDR2 is SMNVEV (reference sequence). The CDR3 runs 15 residues.

The V gene is TRBV14, the J gene TRBJ1-2; possibly TRBD1 for D (6 bases). The CDR3 has 14 residues. Trimming removed 1 base from V and 7 bases from J, with 13 bases in between. The germline CDR1 and CDR2 sequences are SGHDN and FVKESK. The CDR3 reads CASSQVGGGLGYTF. CDR3 in DNA: TGTGCCAGCAGCCAAGTAGGCGGGGGGCTTGGCTACACCTTC.

V gene TRBV5-4 combines with J gene TRBJ2-6; D gene unclear. The CDR3 sequence is 18 residues long. V was cut by 0 bases and J by 2 bases, with 15 bases left in between. Germline CDR1 reads SGHNT; CDR2 reads YYREEE (reference sequence). CDR3 coding DNA: TGTGCCAGCAGCTTGGTGGGCCCAGTGGGCGCTGGGGCCAACGTCCTGACTTTC. This gives the protein CASSLVGPVGAGANVLTF.

The table lists this clone with a few counts. The V call is TRBV5-3, the J call TRBJ2-3; possible D gene TRBD2, 6 bases. TRBV5-3 is filed as an ORF, its function uncertain. The CDR3 runs 15 residues. Trimming stripped 0 bases from V and 2 bases from J, with 10 bases between. DNA for the CDR3: TGTGCCAGAAGCTTGGTGGAGGGGACCACAGATACGCAGTATTTT. Its translation is CARSLVEGTTDTQYF.

This clone has more than one count but fewer than ten. The chain couples TRBV5-1 to TRBJ1-2, with 7 bases lining up with TRBD1. CDR1 is SGHRS, CDR2 YFSETQ, per germline. The CDR3 consists of 13 residues. V lost 4 bases and J lost 2; bases outside the gene matches: 2. CDR3 DNA sequence: TGCGCCAGCAGCACACAGGGGAACTATGGCTACACCTTC. Its translation: CASSTQGNYGYTF.

This clone turned up a few times. The V call is TRBV7-9, the J call TRBJ1-2, with D tentatively TRBD1 (6 bases). CDR3 length: 15 residues. The V end was cut by 1 base, the J end by 7 bases, with 16 bases between. The germline gives CDR1 SEHNR, CDR2 FQNEAQ (reference sequence). The DNA for the CDR3 is TGTGCCAGCAGCTTAGATAGTACAGGGAATGGTGGCTACACCTTC. It encodes CASSLDSTGNGGYTF.

On this clone itself: The sample holds other DNA sequences that translate to the same CDR3. The chain has TRBV2 and TRBJ1-5; the D is unclear. Trimming pared 6 bases from V and 1 base from J, leaving 4 bases between. The CDR3 is made up of 12 amino acids. Germline V gene data show CDR1 as SNHLY and CDR2 as FYNNEI. This CDR3 is CASRNSNQPQHF. CDR3 nucleotide sequence: TGTGCCAGCAGGAACAGCAATCAGCCCCAGCATTTT.

The genes are TRBV11-2 and TRBJ2-1; 12 bases align to TRBD2. Trimming cost V 2 bases and J 7 bases; bases outside gene matches: 15. CDR1 is SGHAT and CDR2 is FQNNGV in the germline V gene. The CDR3 spans 19 residues. CDR3 in amino acids: CASSLFPLAGGPGGNEQFF. The CDR3 region has the DNA TGTGCCAGCAGCTTATTCCCCCTAGCGGGAGGGCCGGGCGGGAATGAGCAGTTCTTC.

This chain joins TRBV11-3 and TRBJ2-7; D perhaps matches TRBD1 (6 bases). The ends were cut back, 0 bases at V and 3 bases at J, with 12 bases in the middle. CDR1 is SGHNT, CDR2 YENEEA, per germline. The CDR3 runs 15 residues. CDR3 DNA: TGTGCCAGCAGCTTAGATACAGGGTCAGTCTACGAGCAGTACTTC. Protein product: CASSLDTGSVYEQYF.

This chain connects TRBV5-4 to TRBJ2-1; no clear D gene. Deletions cut 0 bases from V and 10 bases from J, with 11 bases between. The germline CDR1 and CDR2 sequences are SGHNT and YYREEE (reference sequence). The CDR3 totals 13 residues. CDR3 coding DNA: TGTGCCAGCAGCTTGGTAGGTAGAGGCGAGCAGTTCTTC. The encoded protein is CASSLVGRGEQFF. Drawing the rest from reference TRBV5-4 and TRBJ2-1, the complete variable domain is ETGVTQSPTHLIKTRGQQVTLRCSSQSGHNTVSWYQQALGQGPQFIFQYYREEENGRGNFPPRFSGLQFPNYSSELNVNALELDDSALYLCASSLVGRGEQFFGPGTRLTVL.

This clone was found a few times. The chain joins TRBV7-2 to TRBJ1-5, with D perhaps TRBD1 (5 bases). The CDR3 has 15 residues. CDR1 is SGHTA and CDR2 is FQGNSA in the germline V gene. The V end lost 0 bases, the J end lost 6 bases, and 12 bases lay between the germline ends. CDR3 nucleotide sequence: TGTGCCAGCAGCTTAGCCCCAGGGTATGGTCAGCCCCAGCATTTT. Translation gives CASSLAPGYGQPQHF.

This chain links TRBV29-1 with TRBJ2-1; weak D call: TRBD1 (6 bases). Trimming stripped 7 bases from V and 9 bases from J, with 16 bases between. Germline V gene data show CDR1 as SQVTM and CDR2 as ANQGSEA. This CDR3 region has 12 residues. The CDR3 sequence: CSAVRGFGEQFF. The CDR3 DNA is TGCAGCGCTGTCAGGGGATTTGGTGAGCAGTTCTTC.

This chain uses TRBV30 with TRBJ2-1; possibly TRBD2 for D (7 bases). This CDR3 is built from 15 residues. In germline, CDR1 is GTSNPN, CDR2 SVGIG (reference sequence). V was trimmed by 4 bases and J by 2 bases, leaving 15 bases between them. The CDR3 spells CAWKGEGTTYNEQFF. The CDR3 coding sequence is TGTGCCTGGAAGGGGGAGGGGACTACCTACAATGAGCAGTTCTTC.

The chain links TRBV6-6 to TRBJ1-2; maybe TRBD1 (6 bases). The V end was cut by 10 bases, the J end by 2 bases, with 20 bases between. Germline CDR1 MNHNY, CDR2 SVGAGI (reference sequence). The CDR3 covers 15 residues. The CDR3 reads CATETTTTGNYGYTF. In DNA, the CDR3 is TGTGCCACCGAAACCACTACTACAGGGAACTATGGCTACACCTTC.

Written as DNA, the CDR3 is TGTGCCAGCAGTCTCCTTCACGGGGAGCTGTTTTTT. Amino acid sequence: CASSLLHGELFF. This chain joins TRBV27 and TRBJ2-2; D gene ambiguous. The CDR3 sequence is 12 residues long. Germline V CDR1 and CDR2: MNHEY, SMNVEV (reference sequence). Trimming cost V 5 bases and J 7 bases, with 8 bases left between them.

Concerning this clone itself: The same CDR3 also results from other DNA sequences found in this sample. The V and J genes are TRBV18 and TRBJ2-1; TRBD2 aligns across 8 bases. The CDR3 consists of 15 residues. V was pared by 3 bases and J by 4 bases, with 5 bases of the junction left unmatched. CDR1 and CDR2 (germline): KGHSH, LQKENI. The CDR3 region is CASSPASGSYNEQFF. CDR3 nucleotide sequence: TGTGCCAGCTCACCGGCTAGCGGGTCTTACAATGAGCAGTTCTTC. Supplemented by reference TRBV18 and TRBJ2-1, the full variable domain reads NAGVMQNPRHLVRRRGQEARLRCSPMKGHSHVYWYRQLPEEGLKFMVYLQKENIIDESGMPKERFSAEFPKEGPSILRIQQVVRGDSAAYFCASSPASGSYNEQFFGPGTRLTVL.

The V call is TRBV18, the J call TRBJ1-1; unclear D gene. Looked up from germline, CDR1 is KGHSH and CDR2 is LQKENI. Trimming left V 2 bases short and J 0 bases short, with 4 bases between. The CDR3 contains 13 residues. As DNA, the CDR3 is TGTGCCAGCTCACCAGCAGTGAACACTGAAGCTTTCTTT. Translating it yields CASSPAVNTEAFF. Full variable domain (outside the CDR3, taken from reference TRBV18 and TRBJ1-1): NAGVMQNPRHLVRRRGQEARLRCSPMKGHSHVYWYRQLPEEGLKFMVYLQKENIIDESGMPKERFSAEFPKEGPSILRIQQVVRGDSAAYFCASSPAVNTEAFFGQGTRLTVV.

CDR3 coding DNA: TGTGCCATCAGACCTAGCGGGTCCGCTTCCTTGGAGCAGTACTTC. This codes for CAIRPSGSASLEQYF. V gene TRBV10-3 combines with J gene TRBJ2-7, with 8 bases matching TRBD2. CDR3 length: 15 amino acids. Germline V gives CDR1 ENHRY, CDR2 SYGVKD. The V segment lost 6 bases and the J segment 7 bases; nucleotides outside the gene matches: 14.

This clone was observed a few times. V usage is TRBV27 and J usage is TRBJ2-1; 8 bases line up with TRBD1. With 4 bases clipped from V and 6 bases from J, the junction kept 8 bases outside the gene matches. Germline V CDR1 and CDR2: MNHEY, SMNVEV (reference sequence). This CDR3 has 15 amino acids. In DNA form, the CDR3 reads TGTGCCAGCAGTTCCGGACAGGGCGGGTCCAATGAGCAGTTCTTC. Translated: CASSSGQGGSNEQFF.